This T cell receptor (beta chain) was sequenced in a study of blood T cell repertoires in COVID-19. Assay used: immunoSEQ multiplex PCR; TCRdb lists only in-frame clones, some missing. The sample lists around 190,000 clones; roughly 76% were seen once. Germline CDR1 reads LNHDA; CDR2 reads SQIVND (reference sequence). CDR3 size: 14 residues. V was trimmed by 7 bases and J by 1 base, leaving 13 bases between them. The sample consisted of peripheral blood. The TCR comes from a woman in her fifties or sixties with active or convalescent COVID-19. This chain uses TRBV19 with TRBJ1-1; possible D gene TRBD1, 6 bases. CDR3 nucleotides: TGTGCCAGTACTCGACAGGCTACGAACACTGAAGCTTTCTTT. Residues: CASTRQATNTEAFF. Drawing the rest from reference TRBV19 and TRBJ1-1, the complete variable domain is DGGITQSPKYLFRKEGQNVTLSCEQNLNHDAMYWYRQDPGQGLRLIYYSQIVNDFQKGDIAEGYSVSREKKESFPLTVTSAQKNPTAFYLCASTRQATNTEAFFGQGTRLTVV.